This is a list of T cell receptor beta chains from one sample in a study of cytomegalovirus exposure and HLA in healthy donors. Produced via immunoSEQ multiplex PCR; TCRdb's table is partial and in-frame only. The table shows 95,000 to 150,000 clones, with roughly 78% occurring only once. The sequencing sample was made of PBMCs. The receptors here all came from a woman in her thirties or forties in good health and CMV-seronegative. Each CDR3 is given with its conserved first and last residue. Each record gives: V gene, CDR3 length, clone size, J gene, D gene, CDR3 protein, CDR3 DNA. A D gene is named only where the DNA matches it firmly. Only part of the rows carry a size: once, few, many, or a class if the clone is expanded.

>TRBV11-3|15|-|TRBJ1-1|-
CASSHHRQGNTEAFF
TGTGCCAGCAGTCATCATCGGCAGGGAAACACTGAAGCTTTCTTT
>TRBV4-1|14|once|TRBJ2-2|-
CASSQIGVTGELFF
TGCGCCAGCAGCCAAATTGGAGTTACCGGGGAGCTGTTTTTT
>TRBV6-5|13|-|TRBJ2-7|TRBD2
CASSYASGYEQYF
TGTGCCAGCAGTTACGCTAGCGGATACGAGCAGTACTTC
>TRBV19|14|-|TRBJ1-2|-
CASSIYETGDGYTF
TGTGCCAGTAGTATATATGAGACGGGAGATGGCTACACCTTC
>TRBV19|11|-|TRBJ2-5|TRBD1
CASGTEETQYF
TGTGCCAGTGGGACAGAAGAGACCCAGTACTTC
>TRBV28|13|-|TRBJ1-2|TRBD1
CASSVGDRTGYTF
TGTGCCAGCAGTGTCGGGGACAGAACTGGCTACACCTTC
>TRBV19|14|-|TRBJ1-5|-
CASSIRRREGTQHF
TGTGCCAGTAGTATCCGACGGAGGGAAGGGACCCAGCATTTT
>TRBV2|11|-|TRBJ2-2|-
CASSVLGELFF
TGTGCCAGCAGTGTACTCGGGGAGCTGTTTTTT
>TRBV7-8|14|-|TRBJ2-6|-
CASSPGAGANVLTF
TGTGCCAGCAGCCCAGGGGCCGGGGCCAACGTCCTGACTTTC
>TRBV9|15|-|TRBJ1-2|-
CASSVHSGENYGYTF
TGTGCCAGCAGCGTCCATTCGGGGGAAAACTATGGCTACACCTTC
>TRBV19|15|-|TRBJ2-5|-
CASSNPKRERETQYF
TGTGCCAGTAGTAACCCCAAGAGGGAGAGGGAGACCCAGTACTTC
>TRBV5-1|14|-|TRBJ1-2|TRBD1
CASSQGGTNYGYTF
TGCGCCAGCAGTCAGGGGGGTACTAACTATGGCTACACCTTC
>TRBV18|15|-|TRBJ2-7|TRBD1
CASSPTQGAHYEQYF
TGTGCCAGCTCACCCACCCAGGGGGCCCATTACGAGCAGTACTTC
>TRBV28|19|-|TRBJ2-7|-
CASSLVQGREVLAGYEQYF
TGTGCCAGCAGTTTAGTCCAGGGAAGAGAAGTTTTGGCCGGATACGAGCAGTACTTC
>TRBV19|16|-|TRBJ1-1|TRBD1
CASRMRPTGRITEAFF
TGTGCCAGTAGGATGCGGCCGACAGGGCGAATCACTGAAGCTTTCTTT
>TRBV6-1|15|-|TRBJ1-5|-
CASSEGVTRRQPQHF
TGTGCCAGCAGCGAAGGGGTCACCCGGAGGCAGCCCCAGCATTTT
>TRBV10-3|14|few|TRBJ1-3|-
CAIRQDMTGNTIYF
TGTGCCATCAGACAGGATATGACTGGAAACACCATATATTTT
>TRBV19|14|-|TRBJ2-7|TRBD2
CASRGLAGAYEQYF
TGTGCCAGTAGGGGACTAGCGGGTGCCTACGAGCAGTACTTC
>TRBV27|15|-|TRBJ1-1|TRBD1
CASLDFKGGSDEAFF
TGTGCCAGCTTAGACTTCAAAGGGGGCTCGGATGAAGCTTTCTTT
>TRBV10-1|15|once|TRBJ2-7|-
CASSESGVVLEEQYF
TGCGCCAGCAGTGAGTCGGGAGTCGTCCTAGAAGAGCAGTACTTC
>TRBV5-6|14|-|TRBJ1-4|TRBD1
CASSVQGQVEKPFF
TGTGCCAGCAGCGTACAGGGGCAGGTTGAAAAACCGTTTTTT
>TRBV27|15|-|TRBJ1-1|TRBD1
CASSWPGQGLGEAFF
TGTGCCAGCAGTTGGCCAGGACAGGGATTAGGTGAAGCTTTCTTT
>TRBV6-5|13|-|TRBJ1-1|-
CASTGRTNTEAFF
TGTGCCAGCACGGGGAGGACGAACACTGAAGCTTTCTTT
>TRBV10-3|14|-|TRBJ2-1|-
CAITPGADYNEQFF
TGTGCCATCACCCCTGGAGCGGACTACAATGAGCAGTTCTTC
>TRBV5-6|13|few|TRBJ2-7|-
CASSSGPSYEQYF
TGTGCCAGCAGCTCCGGTCCGTCCTACGAGCAGTACTTC
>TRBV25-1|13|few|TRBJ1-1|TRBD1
CASSGQGNTEAFF
TGTGCCAGCAGTGGACAGGGGAACACTGAAGCTTTCTTT
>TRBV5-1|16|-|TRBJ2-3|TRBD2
CASSLEAGGSSDTQYF
TGCGCCAGCAGCTTGGAGGCGGGAGGGTCGAGTGATACGCAGTATTTT
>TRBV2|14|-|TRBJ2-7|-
CASSEFLISYEQYF
TGTGCCAGCAGTGAATTCTTAATCTCCTACGAGCAGTACTTC
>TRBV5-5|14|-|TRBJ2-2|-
CASSPALYTGELFF
TGTGCCAGCTCCCCCGCGCTGTACACCGGGGAGCTGTTTTTT
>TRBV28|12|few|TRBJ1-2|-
CASSSSLSGYTF
TGTGCCAGCAGCTCCTCCCTATCAGGCTACACCTTC
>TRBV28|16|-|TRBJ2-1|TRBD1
CASSFPRTGAGNEQFF
TGTGCCAGCAGTTTCCCTCGGACAGGGGCGGGCAATGAGCAGTTCTTC
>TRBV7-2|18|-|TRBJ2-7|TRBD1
CASSPAGTGVDVSYEQYF
TGTGCCAGCAGCCCAGCCGGGACAGGGGTGGATGTCTCCTACGAGCAGTACTTC
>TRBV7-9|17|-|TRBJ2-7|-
CSSSSLLAGKDAYEQYF
TGTTCCAGCAGCTCTCTACTTGCGGGCAAGGACGCCTACGAGCAGTACTTC
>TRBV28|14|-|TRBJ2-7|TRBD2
CASRGTSGIYERYF
TGTGCCAGCAGAGGGACTAGCGGGATCTACGAGCGGTACTTC
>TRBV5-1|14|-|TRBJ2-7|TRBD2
CASALGLAGVEQYF
TGCGCCAGCGCGCTAGGACTAGCGGGAGTCGAGCAGTACTTC
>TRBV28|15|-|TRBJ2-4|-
CASSFRGSAKNSQYF
TGTGCCAGCAGCTTTCGGGGATCAGCCAAAAACAGTCAGTACTTC
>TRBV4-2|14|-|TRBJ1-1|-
CASSQVGEGAEAFF
TGTGCCAGCAGCCAAGTGGGCGAAGGCGCTGAAGCTTTCTTT
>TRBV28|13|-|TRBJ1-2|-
CASNLEAGYGYTF
TGTGCCAGCAACCTGGAGGCGGGATACGGCTACACCTTC
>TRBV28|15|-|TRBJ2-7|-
CASSGGGTGTYEQYF
TGTGCCAGCAGTGGGGGTGGGACTGGGACCTACGAGCAGTACTTC
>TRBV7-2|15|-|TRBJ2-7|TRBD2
CASSMTSGRVDEQYF
TGTGCCAGCAGCATGACTAGCGGGAGGGTCGACGAGCAGTACTTC
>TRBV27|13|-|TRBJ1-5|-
CASSLWGRQPQHF
TGTGCCAGCAGTTTATGGGGGCGGCAGCCCCAGCATTTT